A single sample gave rise to the 20 T cell receptor beta chains below, sequenced in a study of blood T cell repertoires in COVID-19. Method: immunoSEQ multiplex PCR; TCRdb's copy keeps in-frame clones and lacks some. The sample includes 100,000 to 120,000 clones, 70% to 90% of them seen just once. Material for sequencing was peripheral blood. The receptors shown here come from a human donor in a cohort sampled during active COVID-19.

The chain carries TRBV11-3 and TRBJ2-7; tentatively, D is TRBD1 (5 bases). The CDR3 has 12 amino acids. Germline loops: CDR1 SGHNT, CDR2 YENEEA. The V end was cut by 2 bases, the J end by 4 bases, with 6 bases between. This CDR3 reads CASSLQGYEQYF. The CDR3, as DNA: TGTGCCAGCAGCTTACAGGGTTACGAGCAGTACTTC.

The V call is TRBV4-3, the J call TRBJ1-5; 8 bases agree with TRBD1. The CDR3 is 17 amino acids. Germline values: CDR1 LGHNA, CDR2 YSLEER. Trimming cost V 3 bases and J 6 bases; bases outside gene matches: 13. CDR3 coding DNA: TGCGCCAGCAGCCAGGAACTAACAGGGGGTGTCGGTCAGCCCCAGCATTTT. Amino acid sequence: CASSQELTGGVGQPQHF.

The V gene is TRBV5-1, the J gene TRBJ2-2, with 8 bases that match TRBD1. The germline V gene encodes CDR1 SGHRS and CDR2 YFSETQ. Trimming took 3 bases from V and 4 from J; bases not matched to a gene: 8. This CDR3 is built from 16 residues. This CDR3 is CASSSGTGTLTGELFF. The CDR3 DNA sequence: TGCGCCAGCAGCTCCGGGACAGGAACTCTCACCGGGGAGCTGTTTTTT.

The chain couples TRBV9 to TRBJ2-5, with TRBD1 as a possible D gene (5 bases). CDR1 SGDLS and CDR2 YYNGEE come from the germline V gene. Between the trimmed V and J ends, which lost 4 bases and 5 bases, there was a span of 15 bases. The CDR3 runs 14 residues. DNA of the CDR3: TGTGCCAGCAGCCAAACCTCCAGGGTGGAGACCCAGTACTTC. This codes for CASSQTSRVETQYF.

The V and J genes are TRBV6-1 and TRBJ2-7; TRBD2 might be the D (6 bases). CDR3 size: 15 residues. The V gene lost 3 bases and the J gene lost 2 bases, with 14 bases spanning the gap. CDR1 and CDR2 (germline): MNHNS, SASEGT. The CDR3 loop reads CASSEAPSATYEQYF. CDR3 in DNA: TGTGCCAGCAGTGAGGCTCCTAGCGCGACCTACGAGCAGTACTTC.

The chain couples TRBV5-5 to TRBJ2-1; 7 positions match TRBD1. The CDR3 has 16 residues. Per germline, CDR1 SGHKS and CDR2 YYEKEE (reference sequence). J was trimmed by 4 bases and V by 5 bases; bases with no gene match: 12. CDR3 amino acids: CASRTGRGTEYNEQFF. The CDR3 nucleotides read TGTGCCAGCAGAACTGGAAGGGGGACAGAGTACAATGAGCAGTTCTTC.

This chain uses TRBV9 with TRBJ1-2, with D unresolved. From germline, CDR1 is SGDLS and CDR2 YYNGEE. This CDR3 is built from 12 residues. V was cut by 0 bases and J by 7 bases, with 7 bases left in between. The CDR3 nucleotides read TGTGCCAGCAGCGTAGGGAGTCGTGGCTACACCTTC. Translated, it gives CASSVGSRGYTF.

The chain combines TRBV5-6 with TRBJ1-1; the match to TRBD1 covers 9 bases. There are 14 residues in the CDR3. V lost 4 bases to trimming and J lost 8 bases; unmatched junction nucleotides: 9. Germline CDR1 is SGHDT and CDR2 is YYEEEE. The CDR3 coding sequence is TGTGCCAGCAGCATAGGACAGGGGCGCGGGGAAGCTTTCTTT. Translating it yields CASSIGQGRGEAFF.

The J gene is TRBJ2-3, the V gene TRBV27, with a possible D match to TRBD1 (5 bases). V lost 2 bases, J lost 4 bases, and 16 bases lay in between. CDR1 is MNHEY and CDR2 is SMNVEV in the germline V gene (reference sequence). The CDR3 covers 16 residues. The DNA for the CDR3 is TGTGCCAGCAGTTTAGGGCCCAATACCAGGGCAGATACGCAGTATTTT. This encodes CASSLGPNTRADTQYF.

The rearrangement uses TRBV6-5 and TRBJ1-6; D is undetermined. V lost 6 bases to trimming and J lost 9 bases, with 18 bases between them. The CDR3 covers 15 residues. Looked up from germline, CDR1 is MNHEY and CDR2 is SVGAGI. The CDR3 loop is CASSWVGVAASPLHF. The CDR3 DNA reads TGTGCCAGCAGCTGGGTCGGGGTGGCAGCTTCACCCCTCCACTTT.

The J gene is TRBJ2-1, the V gene TRBV15; 11 bases are a match to TRBD2. In germline, CDR1 is LNHNV, CDR2 YYDKDF (reference sequence). CDR3 length equals 20 residues. Unmatched junction bases numbered 14, after V lost 3 bases and J lost 1 base. CDR3 amino acids: CATSSKLTSGGTLSYNEQFF. DNA for the CDR3: TGTGCCACCAGCAGCAAATTAACTAGCGGGGGAACTCTTTCCTACAATGAGCAGTTCTTC.

V usage is TRBV9 and J usage is TRBJ1-4; D is ambiguous. CDR1 and CDR2 from the germline V gene are SGDLS and YYNGEE. V was clipped by 0 bases and J by 5 bases, with 11 bases between them. This CDR3 spans 15 amino acids. CDR3 sequence (DNA): TGTGCCAGCAGCGTAGGAGCAGGTTCCAATGAAAAACTGTTTTTT. Amino acids: CASSVGAGSNEKLFF.

The chain combines TRBV2 with TRBJ2-7; the D gene is possibly TRBD1 (5 bases). Germline-derived CDR1 and CDR2 are SNHLY and FYNNEI. This CDR3 has 12 amino acids. V was cut by 7 bases and J by 2 bases, with 9 bases left in between. The CDR3 spells CASKTDTYEQYF. CDR3 in DNA: TGTGCCAGCAAGACGGACACCTACGAGCAGTACTTC. Supplemented by reference TRBV2 and TRBJ2-7, the full variable domain reads EPEVTQTPSHQVTQMGQEVILRCVPISNHLYFYWYRQILGQKVEFLVSFYNNEISEKSEIFDDQFSVERPDGSNFTLKIRSTKLEDSAMYFCASKTDTYEQYFGPGTRLTVT.

The chain has TRBV9 and TRBJ1-2; no clear D. Trimming took off 4 bases at V and 6 bases at J, with 19 bases between the two ends. CDR1 SGDLS and CDR2 YYNGEE come from the germline V gene. The CDR3 loop spans 15 amino acids. The CDR3 bases are TGTGCCAGCAGCACTCGGACCCCGAGGGTAGATGGCTACACCTTC. This encodes CASSTRTPRVDGYTF.

V and J are TRBV7-3 and TRBJ1-1, with D possibly being TRBD1 (6 bases). CDR3 length: 14 residues. The germline V gene has CDR1 SGHTA and CDR2 FQGTGA. V lost 5 bases, J lost 7 bases, and 17 bases lay in between. The CDR3 protein is CASSQQGLVGEAFF. The CDR3 DNA is TGTGCCAGCAGCCAACAGGGCCTAGTAGGTGAAGCTTTCTTT.

The chain combines TRBV5-6 with TRBJ2-3, with 9 bases matching TRBD2. The junction had 8 bases not matched to a gene; V was cut back by 2 bases and J by 1 base. Germline loops: CDR1 SGHDT, CDR2 YYEEEE. This CDR3 contains 17 residues. CDR3 coding DNA: TGTGCCAGCAGCTTAGCGGGAGGCCGAACCCGCACAGATACGCAGTATTTT. This encodes CASSLAGGRTRTDTQYF.

The gene calls are TRBV7-2 and TRBJ2-1; 8 positions match TRBD2. Losses at the gene ends were 5 bases for V and 6 bases for J; bases not matched to a gene: 3. The germline CDR1 and CDR2 sequences are SGHTA and FQGNSA. The CDR3 runs 13 residues. The CDR3 spells CASSATSANEQFF. The CDR3 DNA reads as TGTGCCAGCAGCGCGACTAGCGCCAATGAGCAGTTCTTC. The whole variable domain, filled in from reference TRBV7-2 and TRBJ2-1, reads GAGVSQSPSNKVTEKGKDVELRCDPISGHTALYWYRQSLGQGLEFLIYFQGNSAPDKSGLPSDRFSAERTGGSVSTLTIQRTQQEDSAVYLCASSATSANEQFFGPGTRLTVL.

J is TRBJ1-1 and V is TRBV5-1, with D possibly TRBD1 on 5 matching bases. Per germline, CDR1 SGHRS and CDR2 YFSETQ. Deletions cut 0 bases from V and 3 bases from J, with 9 bases between. The CDR3 sequence is 14 residues long. Written as DNA, the CDR3 is TGCGCCAGCAGCTTGGATGGACAAGACACTGAAGCTTTCTTT. It yields the protein CASSLDGQDTEAFF.

The gene calls are TRBV18 and TRBJ1-5; TRBD1 is a possible D gene (5 bases). Germline V CDR1 and CDR2: KGHSH, LQKENI. The length of the CDR3 is 12 residues. Trimming removed 5 bases at V and 6 bases at J, with 8 bases between. The CDR3 spells CASSARGQPQHF. The CDR3, as DNA: TGTGCCAGCTCAGCTAGGGGTCAGCCCCAGCATTTT.

The CDR3 loop is CASSYESSSARPPLHF. The CDR3 DNA sequence: TGTGCCAGCAGTTATGAATCTAGTTCTGCTAGGCCACCCCTCCACTTT. The V and J genes are TRBV6-5 and TRBJ1-6; D gene ambiguous. V was shortened by 3 bases and J by 11 bases, with 20 bases between the two germline ends. The germline CDR1 and CDR2 sequences are MNHEY and SVGAGI. This CDR3 spans 16 amino acids.